The subject of this entry is one T cell receptor (beta chain). The germline gives CDR1 SEHNR, CDR2 FQNEAQ (reference sequence). CDR3 length: 17 residues. V was pared by 7 bases and J by 6 bases, with 28 bases between. TCRdb's copy holds only in-frame clones and misses some; the assay was immunoSEQ multiplex PCR. The data contain more than 250,000 clones, about 84% of them singletons. The sample is drawn from a study of blood T cell repertoires in COVID-19. Study information: Nucleic acid was either cDNA or gDNA, and it came from T cells, B-cell-depleted T cells, or PBMCs.

Sequenced input: peripheral blood. V is TRBV7-9 and J is TRBJ2-7, with D possibly being TRBD2 (6 bases). This TCR came from a woman aged 45-60 years with acute or convalescent COVID-19. This chain's CDR3 is CASITTEGSVRAGEQYF. In nucleotides, the CDR3 is TGTGCCAGCATCACGACGGAGGGTAGCGTCAGGGCCGGCGAGCAGTACTTC.